This T cell receptor (beta chain) was observed in a study of shared clonotypes between healthy human individuals. Each sorted subset replicate got 200 ng genomic DNA, roughly 27,000 genomes. Measured with immunoSEQ multiplex PCR; TCRdb has only the in-frame clones, and not every one. The sample contains 2 million to 2.5 million clones, approximately 93% of which appear only once. Per germline, CDR1 SGHRS and CDR2 YFSETQ. This CDR3 has 15 amino acids. V lost 7 bases and J 3 bases, leaving 16 bases between the germline ends. The sequencing sample was made of naive CD4+ T cells from PBMCs. Subset defined: CD45RA+ positively selected. The J gene is TRBJ2-2, the V gene TRBV5-1; D is possibly TRBD1 (6 bases). This receptor was taken from a man between 18 and 29 years old in good health. Some clones in this sample may be carry-over from other donors' samples. The CDR3 nucleotides are TGCGCCAGCGGACCGGACAGCCCGTACACCGGGGAGCTGTTTTTT. This sequence encodes CASGPDSPYTGELFF.